Each of the 18 T cell receptor beta chains below was sequenced from the same sample in a study of CD8+CD57+ T cells in acquired aplastic anemia. General study results and limits: In the patients, CD8+CD57+ cells came out less diverse than the total CD4+ and CD8+ pools.

According to the study, genomic DNA was the template for TCR beta VDJ and CDR3 profiling. Each CDR3 protein gets one entry after TCRdb re-called the reads with MiXCR. Seen here are about 20,000 distinct CDR3 sequences, roughly 40% observed once, and the top ten hold over 75%. Patients chosen for sequencing had CD8+CD57+ cells that had expanded, as shown by flow cytometry. For these TCRs, the target antigens are not known. The source material was CD8+CD57+ T cells sorted from PBMCs. Subset here: bead-enriched CD8+CD57+ effector memory T cells from SAA patients. These receptors were taken from a human donor with aplastic anemia.

Comment on this clonotype: This CDR3 is missing its conserved last phenylalanine or tryptophan, likely due to a read error. The chain combines TRBV3-1 with TRBJ2-2; no reliable D call. The CDR3 spans 12 residues. Germline V lookup: CDR1 LGHDT, CDR2 YNNKEL (reference sequence). The ends were cut back, 6 bases at V and 8 bases at J, with 10 bases in the middle. The CDR3 loop is CASSPTGGELFL. In DNA, the CDR3 is TGTGCCAGCAGTCCGACCGGTGGGGAGCTGTTTCTT.

This clonotype was detected only a few times. The V call is TRBV12-3 or TRBV12-4, the J call TRBJ2-3, with a weak D call TRBD2 (5 bases). Trimming took 1 base from V and 0 from J, leaving 8 bases between them. The CDR3 has 15 amino acids. CDR3: CASSLVGLSTDTQYF. The CDR3 nucleotides read TGTGCCAGCAGTTTAGTTGGACTGAGCACAGATACGCAGTATTTT.

The chain employs TRBV29-1 and TRBJ2-2; 7 bases map to TRBD1. Trimming cost V 7 bases and J 4 bases; bases outside gene matches: 3. CDR1 is SQVTM, CDR2 ANQGSEA, per germline. The CDR3 totals 12 residues. This CDR3 reads CSAPGGTGELFF. As DNA, the CDR3 is TGCAGCGCTCCAGGGGGCACCGGGGAGCTGTTTTTT.

This clonotype was detected many times. The chain joins TRBV15 to TRBJ1-6; D gene unclear. Per germline, CDR1 LNHNV and CDR2 YYDKDF (reference sequence). Trimming pared 5 bases from V and 10 bases from J, leaving 15 bases between. The CDR3 has 14 amino acids. The CDR3 sequence is CATSGRSEGSPLHF. The CDR3, as DNA: TGTGCCACCAGCGGACGGTCGGAAGGGTCACCCCTCCACTTT.

This clonotype has at least ten counts. This CDR3 reads CSARGGRSANEQFF. CDR3 DNA sequence: TGCAGTGCTAGAGGCGGGAGGTCTGCGAATGAGCAGTTCTTC. J is TRBJ2-1 and V is TRBV20-1; 8 positions match TRBD2. The germline CDR1 and CDR2 sequences are DFQATT and SNEGSKA (reference sequence). The CDR3 covers 14 residues. V dropped 1 base and J dropped 7; count of bases not matched to a gene: 6.

By proportion, this clonotype is medium-sized. The chain has TRBV20-1 and TRBJ2-7, with D possibly matching TRBD2 (5 bases). The V end was cut by 1 base, the J end by 7 bases, with 23 bases between. Germline CDR1 reads DFQATT; CDR2 reads SNEGSKA (reference sequence). The CDR3 runs 16 residues. Here the CDR3 DNA reads TGCAGTGCTAGAGGTGAGGGTAGCTCCGAAGTTGGGGAGCAGTACTTC. Its protein product is CSARGEGSSEVGEQYF.

On this clonotype itself: A junction end diverges from the germline sequence, so it may reflect a read error. The V call is TRBV5-1, the J call TRBJ2-3; no clear D. The CDR3 runs 14 residues. The V gene's germline CDR1 is SGHRS and CDR2 YFSETQ. The CDR3 protein is CASSHNPRTNTQYF. CDR3 nucleotides: TGCGCCAGCTCCCATAATCCTCGCACAAATACGCAGTATTTT.

The chain couples TRBV30 to TRBJ2-1; 7 bases match TRBD1. The germline CDR1 and CDR2 sequences are GTSNPN and SVGIG (reference sequence). J was trimmed by 11 bases and V by 2 bases; bases with no gene match: 9. The CDR3 covers 13 residues. The CDR3 reads CAWSQGTARKQFF. The CDR3 coding sequence is TGTGCCTGGAGTCAGGGGACAGCCAGAAAGCAGTTCTTC. Supplemented by reference TRBV30 and TRBJ2-1, the full variable domain reads SQTIHQWPATLVQPVGSPLSLECTVEGTSNPNLYWYRQAAGRGLQLLFYSVGIGQISSEVPQNLSASRPQDRQFILSSKKLLLSDSGFYLCAWSQGTARKQFFGPGTRLTVL.

The rearrangement uses TRBV12-3 or TRBV12-4 and TRBJ2-1, with a tentative D call TRBD1 (7 bases). This CDR3 comprises 16 residues. The germline V and J ends were trimmed by 2 bases and 5 bases, with 16 bases remaining between them. The CDR3 region has the DNA TGTGCCAGCAGTTTAAGGGGGCCGGGGGCAGACAATGAGCAGTTCTTC. Its protein product is CASSLRGPGADNEQFF.

This clonotype appeared a few times. This chain joins TRBV7-2 and TRBJ2-3, with a tentative D call TRBD2 (6 bases). The CDR3 runs 17 residues. The germline V and J ends were trimmed by 5 bases and 0 bases, with 18 bases remaining between them. The germline V gene encodes CDR1 SGHTA and CDR2 FQGNSA. The CDR3 loop is CASSPPANSGSTDTQYF. The CDR3 nucleotides read TGTGCCAGCAGCCCTCCAGCTAACAGCGGGAGCACAGATACGCAGTATTTT.

The gene calls are TRBV13 and TRBJ2-7; possibly TRBD1 for D (6 bases). Germline CDR1 and CDR2: PRHDT and FYEKMQ (reference sequence). V was clipped by 8 bases and J by 5 bases, with 16 bases between them. The CDR3 is 13 residues long. The CDR3 sequence: CASSHTGSHEQYF. The CDR3 DNA follows: TGTGCCAGCTCACATACAGGGTCCCACGAGCAGTACTTC.

This clonotype has a handful of counts. This chain uses TRBV24-1 with TRBJ1-1, with no clear D. The CDR3 runs 13 residues. V lost 12 bases to trimming and J lost 1 base, with 14 bases between them. Germline V lookup: CDR1 KGHDR, CDR2 SFDVKD. CDR3 protein: CASKAEANTEAFF. The CDR3, as DNA: TGTGCCTCAAAGGCGGAAGCGAACACTGAAGCTTTCTTT.

The count of this clonotype is one. J is TRBJ1-2 and V is TRBV4-3; weak D call: TRBD1 (5 bases). This CDR3 has 15 amino acids. Germline CDR1 and CDR2: LGHNA and YSLEER. V was trimmed by 0 bases and J by 8 bases, leaving 16 bases between them. The CDR3 DNA follows: TGCGCCAGCAGCCAAGATTATTGGGGCAGGGCGGGCTACACCTTC. Translated, it gives CASSQDYWGRAGYTF.

The J gene is TRBJ1-1, the V gene TRBV10-3; D not certain. The CDR3 is 14 amino acids. Germline-derived CDR1 and CDR2 are ENHRY and SYGVKD. The V gene lost 5 bases and the J gene lost 1 base, with 11 bases spanning the gap. CDR3 residues: CAISPGTRNTEAFF. The CDR3 coding sequence is TGTGCCATCAGTCCCGGAACGAGGAACACTGAAGCTTTCTTT.

Ten or more counts support this clonotype. The chain links TRBV20-1 to TRBJ2-3; no firm D call. The CDR3 is 14 amino acids. V lost 4 bases, J lost 5 bases, and 16 bases lay in between. Germline V gene data show CDR1 as DFQATT and CDR2 as SNEGSKA (reference sequence). The CDR3 reads CSANPEQSGDTQYF. CDR3 in DNA: TGCAGTGCTAATCCAGAGCAGTCCGGAGATACGCAGTATTTT.

This sequence joins TRBV24-1 and TRBJ1-2; TRBD1 aligns across 8 bases. J lost 3 bases, V lost 2 bases, and 7 bases had no gene match. The CDR3 has 16 amino acids. Germline loops: CDR1 KGHDR, CDR2 SFDVKD. CDR3 sequence reads: CATSDSAGGRYYGYTF. The CDR3, as DNA: TGTGCCACCAGTGATTCCGCAGGGGGCAGGTACTATGGCTACACCTTC.

The chain recombines TRBV19 with TRBJ2-7; TRBD1 matches at 8 bases. The junction had 8 bases not matched to a gene; V was cut back by 6 bases and J by 4 bases. The CDR3 extends over 14 amino acids. Germline lookup yields CDR1 LNHDA and CDR2 SQIVND (reference sequence). The CDR3 loop is CASSRSTGGYEQYF. In nucleotides, the CDR3 is TGTGCCAGTAGCCGGTCAACAGGGGGGTACGAGCAGTACTTC. The full variable domain, with the rest looked up from reference TRBV19 and TRBJ2-7, is DGGITQSPKYLFRKEGQNVTLSCEQNLNHDAMYWYRQDPGQGLRLIYYSQIVNDFQKGDIAEGYSVSREKKESFPLTVTSAQKNPTAFYLCASSRSTGGYEQYFGPGTRLTVT.

This chain connects TRBV6-2 or TRBV6-3 to TRBJ2-3, with a possible D match to TRBD2 (6 bases). Germline values: CDR1 MNHEY, CDR2 SVGEGT. There are 15 residues in the CDR3. Trimming stripped 5 bases from V and 3 bases from J, with 15 bases between. CDR3 sequence: CASSPSHGRTDTQYF. The DNA for the CDR3 is TGTGCCAGCAGTCCCTCCCACGGGAGAACAGATACGCAGTATTTT.